The 20 T cell receptor beta chains in this list originate from one sample, sequenced in a study of shared clonotypes between healthy human individuals. Sequencing used immunoSEQ multiplex PCR; TCRdb keeps in-frame clones, though not all of them. The sample includes some 650,000 clones, almost 97% of them seen just once. Sequencing was carried out using naive CD4+ T cells sorted from blood. Subset given: CD45RA+ positively selected. Every receptor here comes from a young woman in good health.

The J gene is TRBJ2-7, the V gene TRBV6-1; D assignment may be TRBD1 or TRBD2 (5 bases each). V was cut by 2 bases and J by 2 bases, with 7 bases left in between. The V gene's germline CDR1 is MNHNS and CDR2 SASEGT. The CDR3 runs to 13 residues. The CDR3 DNA reads as TGTGCCAGCAGTGAAAGGGACCCCTACGAGCAGTACTTC. This encodes CASSERDPYEQYF.

This clone was counted a single time. The rearrangement links TRBV7-9 to TRBJ1-6; 9 bases are a match to TRBD1. Unmatched junction bases numbered 4, after V lost 3 bases and J lost 10 bases. The CDR3 runs 14 residues. Per germline, CDR1 SEHNR and CDR2 FQNEAQ (reference sequence). CDR3 in amino acids: CASSFTQGASPLHF. The CDR3 DNA reads TGTGCCAGCAGCTTTACACAGGGGGCATCACCCCTCCACTTT. Filled out from reference TRBV7-9 and TRBJ1-6, the complete variable domain reads DTGVSQNPRHKITKRGQNVTFRCDPISEHNRLYWYRQTLGQGPEFLTYFQNEAQLEKSRLLSDRFSAERPKGSFSTLEIQRTEQGDSAMYLCASSFTQGASPLHFGNGTRLTVT.

V usage is TRBV19 and J usage is TRBJ1-1, with D maybe TRBD1 (6 bases). Trimming left V 3 bases short and J 7 bases short, with 12 bases between. This CDR3 is 13 amino acids long. Germline CDR1 is LNHDA and CDR2 is SQIVND (reference sequence). DNA of the CDR3: TGTGCCAGTAGTATGTGGGGGCAGGGTGAAGCTTTCTTT. This translates into CASSMWGQGEAFF.

The V call is TRBV6-5, the J call TRBJ1-1; no definite D call. Germline CDR1 is MNHEY and CDR2 is SVGAGI. The ends were cut back, 10 bases at V and 0 bases at J, with 12 bases in the middle. This CDR3 spans 13 amino acids. The CDR3 is CAITPKMNTEAFF. For the CDR3, the DNA is TGTGCCATCACTCCCAAAATGAACACTGAAGCTTTCTTT.

This chain joins TRBV19 and TRBJ2-5; D is undetermined. The CDR3 contains 15 residues. V was clipped by 2 bases and J by 1 base, with 11 bases between them. Germline V gives CDR1 LNHDA, CDR2 SQIVND (reference sequence). In DNA form, the CDR3 reads TGTGCCAGTAGTATACGGGTGGAGAGCCAAGAGACCCAGTACTTC. Amino acid sequence: CASSIRVESQETQYF.

The chain has TRBV2 and TRBJ2-2; 12 bases agree with TRBD2. The V gene end was trimmed by 5 bases and the J gene end by 5 bases; junction bases not matched to a gene: 6. Germline assignment: CDR1 SNHLY and CDR2 FYNNEI. The CDR3 spans 16 residues. The CDR3 region is CASSFLAGGATGELFF. The CDR3 DNA follows: TGTGCCAGCAGTTTCCTAGCGGGAGGGGCGACCGGGGAGCTGTTTTTT.

The chain links TRBV19 to TRBJ2-7; weak D call: TRBD1 (5 bases). Per germline, CDR1 LNHDA and CDR2 SQIVND (reference sequence). V lost 1 base and J 4 bases, leaving 17 bases between the germline ends. The length of the CDR3 is 16 residues. CDR3 loop: CASSIGFRRGVYEQYF. DNA for the CDR3: TGTGCCAGTAGTATAGGCTTTAGAAGGGGCGTGTACGAGCAGTACTTC.

This clone was observed a single time. This chain uses TRBV5-1 with TRBJ2-7; 12 positions agree with TRBD2. There are 16 residues in the CDR3. V was pared by 4 bases and J by 2 bases, with 7 bases of the junction left unmatched. CDR1 and CDR2 (germline): SGHRS, YFSETQ. CDR3 bases: TGCGCCAGCAGCCTTAGACTAGCGGGAGTCGCCTACGAGCAGTACTTC. Protein product: CASSLRLAGVAYEQYF.

This clone has a single count. The gene calls are TRBV4-1 and TRBJ1-1; TRBD1 agrees at 8 bases. Germline V CDR1 and CDR2: MGHRA, YSYEKL. CDR3 length equals 15 residues. Germline trimming cut 5 bases from V and 6 bases from J; bases unmatched to any gene: 11. The CDR3 region has the DNA TGCGCCAGCAGCTTACCGGACAGGGAAGCCCCTGAAGCTTTCTTT. Protein sequence: CASSLPDREAPEAFF.

V usage is TRBV18 and J usage is TRBJ2-1; TRBD2 agrees at 16 bases. The CDR3 spans 18 residues. Trimming at V came to 4 bases and at J to 2 bases, leaving 5 bases not matched to a gene. The germline V gene encodes CDR1 KGHSH and CDR2 LQKENI. The chain's CDR3 is CASSQGLAGGYTYNEQFF. CDR3 nucleotides: TGTGCCAGCTCACAGGGACTAGCGGGAGGGTACACCTACAATGAGCAGTTCTTC.

This chain joins TRBV19 and TRBJ1-1, with 7 bases fitting TRBD1. V dropped 9 bases and J dropped 0; count of bases not matched to a gene: 7. This CDR3 has 14 residues. Looked up from germline, CDR1 is LNHDA and CDR2 is SQIVND (reference sequence). CDR3 in DNA: TGTGCCAGCAAGGGACAGCTCATGAACACTGAAGCTTTCTTT. It yields the protein CASKGQLMNTEAFF.

V and J are TRBV10-3 and TRBJ2-5; possibly TRBD2 for D (6 bases). The germline V gene encodes CDR1 ENHRY and CDR2 SYGVKD. This CDR3 is built from 14 residues. Trimming shortened V by 2 bases and J by 5 bases, and 12 bases separated the two germline ends. CDR3: CAISERGGTETQYF. DNA for the CDR3: TGTGCCATCAGTGAGAGGGGCGGGACGGAGACCCAGTACTTC.

The V and J genes are TRBV4-1 and TRBJ1-5; no reliable D call. This CDR3 has 13 residues. V shed 5 bases and J shed 7 bases, with 12 bases lying between them. The germline gives CDR1 MGHRA, CDR2 YSYEKL. The CDR3 loop reads CASSAPMGQPQHF. The CDR3 bases are TGCGCCAGCAGCGCCCCCATGGGACAGCCCCAGCATTTT.

The chain couples TRBV27 to TRBJ1-4; possible D gene TRBD1, 5 bases. Germline V gives CDR1 MNHEY, CDR2 SMNVEV (reference sequence). Trimming removed 2 bases from V and 7 bases from J, with 14 bases in between. This CDR3 spans 15 amino acids. As DNA, the CDR3 is TGTGCCAGCAGTTTAAGCGGCAGGGAGGGTGAAAAACTGTTTTTT. Translation: CASSLSGREGEKLFF.

The rearrangement uses TRBV7-9 and TRBJ1-4; D not certain. The CDR3 length is 12 residues. V lost 1 base and J lost 8, with 5 bases in between. Germline loops: CDR1 SEHNR, CDR2 FQNEAQ (reference sequence). The DNA of the CDR3 is TGTGCCAGCAGCTTAGAGACAGAAAAACTGTTTTTT. Translating gives CASSLETEKLFF.

V gene TRBV7-9 combines with J gene TRBJ2-1; the match to TRBD2 covers 8 bases. Per the germline V gene, CDR1 is SEHNR and CDR2 is FQNEAQ (reference sequence). The CDR3 extends over 11 amino acids. Trimming cost V 5 bases and J 12 bases; bases outside gene matches: 3. This CDR3 reads CASSRREGQFF. The CDR3 nucleotides are TGTGCCAGCAGCCGTCGGGAGGGGCAGTTCTTC.

The chain is built from TRBV6-6 and TRBJ1-2, with 7 bases matching TRBD1. This CDR3 region has 16 residues. The germline V gene has CDR1 MNHNY and CDR2 SVGAGI (reference sequence). V lost 3 bases and J lost 0; bases outside the gene matches: 7. The CDR3 region has the DNA TGTGCCAGCAGTTATCCTACAGGGGTAGCTAACTATGGCTACACCTTC. This gives the protein CASSYPTGVANYGYTF.

This chain connects TRBV11-2 to TRBJ2-5; TRBD2 is a possible D gene (7 bases). The CDR3 has 15 amino acids. Per the germline V gene, CDR1 is SGHAT and CDR2 is FQNNGV. Trimming removed 0 bases at V and 4 bases at J, with 12 bases between. Here the CDR3 reads CASSLDPGGRETQYF. The CDR3 DNA follows: TGTGCCAGCAGCTTAGACCCGGGGGGCAGAGAGACCCAGTACTTC.

The rearrangement uses TRBV4-2 and TRBJ1-5; D possibly corresponds to TRBD1 (6 bases). The CDR3 sequence is 14 residues long. V lost 0 bases to trimming and J lost 7 bases, with 10 bases between them. CDR1 LGHNA and CDR2 YNFKEQ come from the germline V gene. Here the CDR3 reads CASSQDRGIQPQHF. The CDR3 bases are TGTGCCAGCAGCCAAGACAGGGGAATCCAGCCCCAGCATTTT.

The rearrangement uses TRBV30 and TRBJ2-5; 7 bases fit TRBD1. The J call is doubtful: the DNA matches TRBJ2-7 better. Germline CDR1 GTSNPN, CDR2 SVGIG (reference sequence). CDR3 length equals 14 residues. The CDR3 spells CAWSVWTGSNEQYF. CDR3 nucleotides: TGTGCCTGGAGTGTTTGGACAGGAAGCAACGAGCAGTACTTC.